This passage covers 4 T cell receptor beta chains from one sample sequenced in a study of T cells in Graves' hyperthyroidism and ophthalmopathy. The investigators amplified TCR beta CDR3 regions from RNA transcripts. HTBI primers drove first-round RT-PCR of the TCR CDR3. From the multiplex PCR reads, TCRdb called clonotypes with MiXCR, one entry per CDR3 protein. Here the sample spans some 600,000 distinct CDR3 sequences, approximately 15% being singletons. The source material was blood. These receptors came from a woman in her twenties or thirties with Graves' hyperthyroidism that later progressed to Graves' ophthalmopathy.

This clonotype was recorded at least ten times. The rearrangement joins TRBV15 to TRBJ2-5; TRBD1 might be the D (5 bases). The ends were cut back, 5 bases at V and 0 bases at J, with 7 bases in the middle. CDR1 and CDR2 (germline): LNHNV, YYDKDF (reference sequence). The CDR3 runs 13 residues. CDR3 region: CATSPGNQETQYF. The CDR3, as DNA: TGTGCCACCAGCCCAGGGAACCAAGAGACCCAGTACTTC.

This clonotype was detected ten times or more. The rearrangement uses TRBV20-1 and TRBJ2-1; 7 positions match TRBD2. Germline V gene lookup returns CDR1 DFQATT and CDR2 SNEGSKA (reference sequence). The CDR3 is 15 amino acids. After removal of 3 bases from V and 1 base from J, the junction contained 6 bases not matched to a gene. The CDR3 spells CSASVAGESYNEQFF. CDR3 DNA: TGCAGTGCTAGTGTCGCGGGAGAATCCTACAATGAGCAGTTCTTC.

This clonotype was found many times. V and J are TRBV11-2 and TRBJ1-6; TRBD1 aligns across 7 bases. V trimming: 4 bases; J trimming: 10 bases; junction bases outside the gene matches: 10. From germline, CDR1 is SGHAT and CDR2 FQNNGV. The CDR3 has 15 amino acids. Here the CDR3 DNA reads TGTGCCAGCAGCTACACCGGGACAGCGGAATCACCCCTCCACTTT. Amino acid sequence: CASSYTGTAESPLHF.

V is TRBV19 and J is TRBJ1-1; D might be TRBD1 (6 bases). V dropped 2 bases and J dropped 4 bases, with 17 bases sitting between them. There are 16 residues in the CDR3. Per the germline V gene, CDR1 is LNHDA and CDR2 is SQIVND (reference sequence). The CDR3 region has the DNA TGTGCCAGTAGTATACGGTGGGACAACTTAGGCACTGAAGCTTTCTTT. This translates into CASSIRWDNLGTEAFF.